Shown below are 20 T cell receptor beta chains from a single sample sequenced in a study of T cell repertoires in cytomegalovirus infection. Which antigens these TCRs recognize remains unknown. Using its own MiXCR run on the reads, TCRdb lists one record per CDR3 protein. Of roughly 570,000 distinct CDR3 sequences listed, around two fifths are singletons. The material was cultured PBMCs, obtained from culture after CMV antigen stimulation. The receptor set was obtained from a human donor in good health (CMV status not recorded). Some clones in this sample may be carry-over from other donors' samples.

This chain links TRBV11-2 with TRBJ2-7, with D tentatively TRBD1 or TRBD2 (6 bases each). V lost 6 bases and J 2 bases, leaving 17 bases between the germline ends. The CDR3 loop spans 15 amino acids. CDR1 is SGHAT, CDR2 FQNNGV, per germline. The CDR3 here is CASSPGAGPAYEQYF. CDR3 nucleotides: TGTGCCAGCAGTCCAGGGGCGGGACCCGCCTACGAGCAGTACTTC.

This clonotype was counted once. The chain carries TRBV10-3 and TRBJ2-2; no clear D gene. The germline CDR1 and CDR2 sequences are ENHRY and SYGVKD. The CDR3 extends over 11 amino acids. The V and J ends lost 3 bases and 7 bases respectively, with 3 bases between them. DNA for the CDR3: TGTGCCATCAGTGACGTCGGGGAGCTGTTTTTT. This codes for CAISDVGELFF.

The V gene is TRBV6-5, the J gene TRBJ2-6; D unresolved. Trimming removed 8 bases at V and 6 bases at J, with 20 bases between. CDR1 and CDR2 from the germline V gene are MNHEY and SVGAGI. CDR3 length equals 16 residues. The CDR3 DNA sequence: TGTGCCAGCTCTGGGTTGGACGCTCTGGCGGCCAACGTCCTGACTTTC. Its translation is CASSGLDALAANVLTF.

The chain carries TRBV12-3 or TRBV12-4 and TRBJ2-2; possible D gene TRBD1, 6 bases. Trimming took off 6 bases at V and 0 bases at J, with 14 bases between the two ends. The CDR3 length is 16 residues. CDR3 loop: CASSPQDSSNTGELFF. CDR3 DNA: TGTGCCAGCAGCCCTCAGGACAGTTCGAACACCGGGGAGCTGTTTTTT.

The CDR3 nucleotides read TGTGCCAGCAGAATCGGGACTAGCGGGAGGGCCGGGCAGTTCTTC. Protein product: CASRIGTSGRAGQFF. V and J are TRBV27 and TRBJ2-1, with 16 bases identical to TRBD2. Germline CDR1 MNHEY, CDR2 SMNVEV (reference sequence). V shed 6 bases, J shed 12 bases, and the junction held 8 bases outside the gene matches. The CDR3 is 15 residues long.

This clonotype showed up many times. The genes are TRBV7-2 and TRBJ2-3; no clear D. V gave up 3 bases and J gave up 0 bases, with 4 bases separating them. This CDR3 comprises 13 residues. Germline V gives CDR1 SGHTA, CDR2 FQGNSA. CDR3 sequence reads: CASSLDSTDTQYF. Written as DNA, the CDR3 is TGTGCCAGCAGCTTGGACAGCACAGATACGCAGTATTTT.

The chain couples TRBV5-1 to TRBJ1-2, with 7 bases that match TRBD1. The V gene end was trimmed by 3 bases and the J gene end by 4 bases; junction bases not matched to a gene: 9. This CDR3 has 15 amino acids. In germline, CDR1 is SGHRS, CDR2 YFSETQ. DNA for the CDR3: TGCGCCAGCAGCTCCCGGACAGGCCGCCTCTATGGCTACACCTTC. Residues: CASSSRTGRLYGYTF.

The chain uses TRBV5-4 and TRBJ2-2; 10 nucleotides agree with TRBD2. Germline CDR1 SGHNT, CDR2 YYREEE (reference sequence). The trim removed 7 bases at V and 7 bases at J, leaving 10 bases unmatched. This CDR3 region has 15 residues. Written as DNA, the CDR3 is TGTGCCAGCGGTTGGCTAGCGGGAGCGGGCGGGGAGCTGTTTTTT. Encoded protein: CASGWLAGAGGELFF.

The rearrangement links TRBV19 to TRBJ2-5, with D perhaps being TRBD1 or TRBD2 (5 bases each). This CDR3 region has 13 residues. Germline V gene sequence: CDR1 LNHDA, CDR2 SQIVND (reference sequence). V was clipped by 3 bases and J by 0 bases, with 5 bases between them. CDR3 sequence reads: CASSMGDQETQYF. The CDR3 DNA reads as TGTGCCAGTAGTATGGGGGACCAAGAGACCCAGTACTTC.

Notes on this clonotype: This may arise from a read error, as a much more abundant clone is one base away. V usage is TRBV7-2 and J usage is TRBJ2-1; tentatively, D is TRBD1 or TRBD2 (5 bases each). Germline V lookup: CDR1 SGHTA, CDR2 FQGNSA. This CDR3 has 16 amino acids. CDR3 amino acids: CASNLGSGRSYNEQFF. In DNA, the CDR3 is TGTGCCAGCAACTTAGGGTCGGGACGGTCCTACAATGAGCAGTTCTTC.

V is TRBV19 and J is TRBJ2-1, with 8 nucleotides matching TRBD2. Germline loops: CDR1 LNHDA, CDR2 SQIVND (reference sequence). This CDR3 contains 16 residues. With V trimmed by 4 bases and J by 9 bases, 14 bases remained unmatched. This CDR3 reads CASSRMLAGGRAEQFF. The CDR3 coding sequence is TGTGCCAGTAGTAGGATGCTAGCGGGTGGGCGGGCTGAGCAGTTCTTC.

The chain links TRBV5-1 to TRBJ2-1, with TRBD1 matching 7 bases. This CDR3 is built from 14 residues. V was pared by 2 bases and J by 5 bases, with 4 bases of the junction left unmatched. From germline, CDR1 is SGHRS and CDR2 YFSETQ. CDR3 in DNA: TGCGCCAGCAGCTTCGGGACAGCTAACAATGAGCAGTTCTTC. It translates to CASSFGTANNEQFF. The full variable domain, in which reference TRBV5-1 and TRBJ2-1 provide the parts outside the CDR3, is KAGVTQTPRYLIKTRGQQVTLSCSPISGHRSVSWYQQTPGQGLQFLFEYFSETQRNKGNFPGRFSGRQFSNSRSEMNVSTLELGDSALYLCASSFGTANNEQFFGPGTRLTVL.

This clonotype was seen repeatedly, ten times or more. Its ends do not fully match the called genes, so a read error is possible. This chain uses TRBV7-8 with TRBJ2-1; D possibly corresponds to TRBD2 (6 bases). CDR3 length equals 13 residues. Germline loops: CDR1 SGHVS, CDR2 FQNEAQ. The CDR3 protein is CASSREPGLRLVF. Written as DNA, the CDR3 is TGTGCCAGCAGCCGCGAGCCGGGACTCCGATTAGTCTTC.

The V and J genes are TRBV10-3 and TRBJ2-3; possible D gene TRBD1, 5 bases. This CDR3 has 14 residues. Germline V lookup: CDR1 ENHRY, CDR2 SYGVKD. The ends were cut back, 6 bases at V and 1 base at J, with 11 bases in the middle. The CDR3 sequence is CAIREGQGTDTQYF. The DNA of the CDR3 is TGTGCCATCAGGGAAGGACAAGGCACAGATACGCAGTATTTT.

The rearrangement uses TRBV5-4 and TRBJ2-7; possibly TRBD1 or TRBD2 for D (5 bases each). With 3 bases removed from V and 4 bases from J, the gap between germline ends came to 17 bases. Per germline, CDR1 SGHNT and CDR2 YYREEE (reference sequence). The CDR3 spans 15 residues. DNA for the CDR3: TGTGCCAGCAGCTGGACGCCGGGACCAACGTACGAGCAGTACTTC. Its translation: CASSWTPGPTYEQYF.

This clonotype was seen more than once but under ten times. V and J are TRBV7-9 and TRBJ2-2; D unclear. The ends were cut back, 0 bases at V and 6 bases at J, with 8 bases in the middle. The CDR3 length is 14 residues. CDR1 is SEHNR and CDR2 is FQNEAQ in the germline V gene (reference sequence). Written as DNA, the CDR3 is TGTGCCAGCAGCTTAGCATTTAAAGCCGGGGAGCTGTTTTTT. It translates to CASSLAFKAGELFF.

The V call is TRBV7-2, the J call TRBJ1-2; 7 bases match TRBD1. Germline values: CDR1 SGHTA, CDR2 FQGNSA. V lost 1 base to trimming and J lost 6 bases; unmatched junction nucleotides: 8. The CDR3 sequence is 15 residues long. DNA of the CDR3: TGTGCCAGCAGCTTAGGTCTGGAGGGGGCGGATGGCTACACCTTC. Its translation is CASSLGLEGADGYTF.

This clonotype occurred many times. This chain uses TRBV6-1 with TRBJ2-7, with D possibly TRBD1 on 5 matching bases. V lost 1 base and J lost 2, with 9 bases in between. The germline CDR1 and CDR2 sequences are MNHNS and SASEGT. This CDR3 is 14 amino acids long. CDR3 sequence reads: CASSEGGRTYEQYF. The DNA of the CDR3 is TGTGCCAGCAGTGAAGGGGGCAGAACCTACGAGCAGTACTTC.

The chain uses TRBV7-8 and TRBJ1-5; no clear D gene. The CDR3 extends over 16 amino acids. Germline loops: CDR1 SGHVS, CDR2 FQNEAQ. Trimming took 5 bases from V and 0 from J, leaving 14 bases between them. The CDR3 DNA is TGTGCCAGCAGCCTGCCGGTCCAGTTTAGCAATCAGCCCCAGCATTTT. It translates to CASSLPVQFSNQPQHF.

The chain is built from TRBV15 and TRBJ2-7; D not resolved. The CDR3 spans 13 residues. Trimming pared 6 bases from V and 0 bases from J, leaving 9 bases between. Germline V gene data show CDR1 as LNHNV and CDR2 as YYDKDF (reference sequence). The CDR3 sequence: CATSPYGSYEQYF. The CDR3 bases are TGTGCCACCAGTCCCTACGGCTCCTACGAGCAGTACTTC. The full variable domain, completed using reference TRBV15 and TRBJ2-7, is DAMVIQNPRYQVTQFGKPVTLSCSQTLNHNVMYWYQQKSSQAPKLLFHYYDKDFNNEADTPDNFQSRRPNTSFCFLDIRSPGLGDTAMYLCATSPYGSYEQYFGPGTRLTVT.